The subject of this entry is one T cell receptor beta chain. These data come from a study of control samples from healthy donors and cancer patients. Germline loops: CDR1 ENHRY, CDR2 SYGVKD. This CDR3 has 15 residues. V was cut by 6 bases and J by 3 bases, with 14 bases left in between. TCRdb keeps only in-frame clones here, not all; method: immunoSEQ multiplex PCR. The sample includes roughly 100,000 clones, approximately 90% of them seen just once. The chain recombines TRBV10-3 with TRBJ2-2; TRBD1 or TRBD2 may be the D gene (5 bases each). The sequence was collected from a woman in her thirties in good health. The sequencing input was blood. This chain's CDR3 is CAIRGLGTDTGELFF. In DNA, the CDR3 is TGTGCCATCAGAGGCTTGGGGACGGACACCGGGGAGCTGTTTTTT.